This record looks at one T cell receptor beta chain sequence and its context. The antigen this receptor binds is unknown. Within one base of it there is no much larger clone, and no base qualities were kept. The CDR3 regions of human TCRbeta chains were subjected to immunosequencing. The study's processing was this. TCRs in the repertoires were matched against a reference library of SARS-CoV-2-specific TCRs that had been generated with the MIRA antigen-specificity platform. Breadth meant the fraction of unique TCRs that were SARS-CoV-2-associated, whereas depth meant the fraction of total T cells that were SARS-CoV-2-associated. Using the MIRA data, every spike-specific TCR was mapped to the spike region that the TCR reacted to and assigned to either a CD4 or a CD8 class. Log10-transformed breadth and depth values were compared by one-way ANOVA with Sidak's multiple comparisons tests. Sourced from immuneACCESS, this table was stored by TCRdb with only in-frame sequences that have V and J called. A share of the clones is absent; for the studies checked, an unresolved V gene accounts for under half, and the remainder has no known explanation. V, J and clone size are taken as reported in that table, and D and trimming were inferred from the DNA itself. For this sample the table gives approximately 130,000 clones, of which 80% to 95% were detected only once. The ten largest clonotypes hold approximately 1% of the sample.

Spanning cysteine to phenylalanine, the CDR3 consists of 15 amino acids. Kept here is only the CDR3 DNA, which spans 45 bases and is read in frame from base 1. Reading the germline V gene (reference sequence) gives CDR1 MNHEY and CDR2 SMNVEV. Trimmed from V: 7 bases; trimmed from J: 6 bases; junction bases lacking a gene match: 14. This record comes from a study of T cell responses to AZD1222 COVID-19 vaccine (dated by TCRdb to the early 2020s). Notes on the research overall: AZD1222 recipients with second doses at about 4 weeks or about 12 weeks were pooled, because spike-specific TCR depth and breadth did not differ between schedules. TCR sequencing was performed for more than 230 trial participants, of whom about 200 were given two doses of AZD1222 and about 25 were given two doses of MenACWY control vaccine. Trial participants were enrolled by age into 18-55, 56-69 and 70-plus year subgroups, with around 140, 26 and 57 TCR-sequenced participants respectively. Results the study describes overall, beyond this receptor: Participants were mostly white British, with more females than males. The authors suggested clonal diversity may have been underestimated. The 56-69-year group was small, and its depth increase did not reach significance, likely because of low power. After two AZD1222 doses, spike-specific TCR breadth and depth were significantly higher than at day 0 and than in MenACWY recipients. No day 14 peak-response samples were available, so repertoires were characterized only after the peak T cell response. Reportedly, almost half of the unique spike-specific TCRs recognized epitopes lying outside the regions that are mutated in the B.1.351 and B.1.1.7 variants. Conclusions about previously exposed vaccinees are limited, since just six or seven AZD1222 recipients were seropositive for SARS-CoV-2 at baseline. CD4 TCRs associated with the vaccine covered the entire spike protein, and the dominant responses were in regions 160-218 and 743-854.

This specimen's time point label, per the study, means: baseline before first vaccination. Vaccinee samples came from UK trials COV001 and COV002, including a single-blind randomized controlled phase 2/3 trial of AZD1222 (ChAdOx1 nCoV-19) in healthy adults. For TCRbeta chain sequencing, PBMC samples were collected from trial participants at day 0 and at day 28 after the second dose. The V and J genes are TRBV27 and TRBJ1-1; TRBD1 agrees with 7 junctional bases. The origin of this receptor is an adult in good health. This specimen consisted of peripheral blood, obtained on day 0 of AZD1222 vaccination. Read as DNA, the sequence is TGTGCCAGCACGGGGGGAGGGGGCGTGAGAGCTGAAGCTTTCTTT. Translated, it gives CASTGGGGVRAEAFF.